These 19 T cell receptor beta chains originate from one sample sequenced in a study of blood T cells in healthy people across ages. Then a second PCR, running roughly 7 to 11 cycles, was carried out with a sample-barcoded 5' primer and a J-beta primer mix. TCRdb fed the 5' RACE reads into MiXCR, producing one record per CDR3 protein. This sample has 540,000 or so distinct CDR3 sequences, with 27% found just once. What was sequenced was blood. The receptors were gathered from a woman between 65 and 79 years old in good health.

The V and J genes are TRBV25-1 and TRBJ2-5, with 10 bases lining up with TRBD1. The germline V gene has CDR1 MGHDK and CDR2 SYGVNS. V shed 10 bases and J 2 bases; nucleotides not matched to a gene: 10. The CDR3 is 15 amino acids. CDR3 region: CATSPGQGRQETQYF. The CDR3 region has the DNA TGTGCCACCTCCCCGGGACAGGGGCGTCAAGAGACCCAGTACTTC.

The CDR3 is CASSASGGTHPETQYF. In DNA, the CDR3 is TGTGCCAGCAGCGCCAGCGGGGGTACCCATCCGGAGACCCAGTACTTC. V usage is TRBV7-9 and J usage is TRBJ2-5, with TRBD2 identical over 8 bases. Germline V gene sequence: CDR1 SEHNR, CDR2 FQNEAQ (reference sequence). The trim removed 5 bases at V and 5 bases at J, leaving 13 bases unmatched. CDR3 length: 16 residues.

The V gene is TRBV6-1, the J gene TRBJ1-3; possibly TRBD1 for D (6 bases). The length of the CDR3 is 13 residues. Per the germline V gene, CDR1 is MNHNS and CDR2 is SASEGT. V was clipped by 8 bases and J by 4 bases, with 12 bases between them. CDR3 residues: CASDNREGNTIYF. CDR3 coding DNA: TGTGCCAGCGATAACAGGGAAGGAAACACCATATATTTT.

The V and J genes are TRBV12-3 or TRBV12-4 and TRBJ1-1; TRBD1 might be the D (6 bases). There are 14 residues in the CDR3. Trimming took 8 bases from V and 1 from J, leaving 14 bases between them. The CDR3: CASFLGAGNTEAFF. CDR3 in DNA: TGTGCCAGCTTCTTGGGGGCCGGGAACACTGAAGCTTTCTTT.

The chain carries TRBV5-1 and TRBJ2-1; D may be TRBD2 (6 bases). From germline, CDR1 is SGHRS and CDR2 YFSETQ. Trimming took off 7 bases at V and 4 bases at J, with 18 bases between the two ends. This CDR3 comprises 15 residues. CDR3 coding DNA: TGCGCCAGCCGAAGACTAGGAACGGGTTACAATGAGCAGTTCTTC. Protein product: CASRRLGTGYNEQFF.

J is TRBJ2-3 and V is TRBV20-1; the D is unclear. Trimming took off 3 bases at V and 1 base at J, with 11 bases between the two ends. CDR3 size: 14 residues. Germline V lookup: CDR1 DFQATT, CDR2 SNEGSKA (reference sequence). CDR3 protein: CSASRQSGTDTQYF. In nucleotides, the CDR3 is TGCAGTGCTAGTCGGCAGAGTGGCACAGATACGCAGTATTTT.

The V call is TRBV6-5, the J call TRBJ1-5; D may be TRBD1 (6 bases). Between the trimmed V and J ends, which lost 4 bases and 0 bases, there was a span of 19 bases. CDR1 MNHEY and CDR2 SVGAGI come from the germline V gene. CDR3 length equals 18 residues. The CDR3 nucleotides read TGTGCCAGCAGTTCAATAACCGGGACATCCGATAGCAATCAGCCCCAGCATTTT. Its translation: CASSSITGTSDSNQPQHF.

J is TRBJ2-7 and V is TRBV5-6, with 7 bases that match TRBD1. Trimming at V came to 4 bases and at J to 0 bases, leaving 7 bases not matched to a gene. The germline CDR1 and CDR2 sequences are SGHDT and YYEEEE. There are 15 residues in the CDR3. The CDR3 loop reads CASSQTGLSSYEQYF. CDR3 DNA: TGTGCCAGCAGCCAGACAGGGCTTAGCTCCTACGAGCAGTACTTC.

The V gene is TRBV5-1, the J gene TRBJ1-2; TRBD1 matches at 8 bases. The germline CDR1 and CDR2 sequences are SGHRS and YFSETQ. The V gene end was trimmed by 6 bases and the J gene end by 3 bases; junction bases not matched to a gene: 4. The CDR3 covers 13 residues. Here the CDR3 DNA reads TGCGCCAGCACGGTACAGGGGGACTATGGCTACACCTTC. Protein sequence: CASTVQGDYGYTF.

This clonotype was recorded a few times. This sequence joins TRBV10-3 and TRBJ2-7; D uncertain. The CDR3 is 14 residues long. Germline CDR1 reads ENHRY; CDR2 reads SYGVKD. V lost 3 bases to trimming and J lost 3 bases, with 12 bases between them. The CDR3 nucleotides read TGTGCCATCAGTGACTCACCCGATTACTACGAGCAGTACTTC. Encoded protein: CAISDSPDYYEQYF.

The chain links TRBV7-2 to TRBJ2-5; 9 bases map to TRBD2. The ends lost 2 bases at V and 5 bases at J; junction bases unmatched: 6. The CDR3 is made up of 15 amino acids. The germline V gene encodes CDR1 SGHTA and CDR2 FQGNSA. The CDR3 bases are TGTACCAGCAGCTTACTTGGCGGGGGGGTGGAGACCCAGTACTTC. It specifies CTSSLLGGGVETQYF. The complete variable domain, with remaining parts taken from reference TRBV7-2 and TRBJ2-5, reads GAGVSQSPSNKVTEKGKDVELRCDPISGHTALYWYRQSLGQGLEFLIYFQGNSAPDKSGLPSDRFSAERTGGSVSTLTIQRTQQEDSAVYLCTSSLLGGGVETQYFGPGTRLLVL.

This clonotype was observed a few times. The rearrangement joins TRBV24-1 to TRBJ2-3; D is unclear. CDR1 is KGHDR, CDR2 SFDVKD, per germline. This CDR3 has 13 residues. V lost 9 bases and J lost 0, with 9 bases in between. CDR3 in amino acids: CATGAHSTDTQYF. CDR3 sequence (DNA): TGTGCCACCGGAGCGCATAGCACAGATACGCAGTATTTT.

The CDR3 loop reads CSARYQGAGGYTF. The CDR3 region has the DNA TGCAGTGCTCGATATCAGGGGGCTGGAGGCTACACCTTC. The genes are TRBV20-1 and TRBJ1-2; TRBD1 matches 8 bases. The CDR3 spans 13 residues. After removal of 5 bases from V and 8 bases from J, the junction contained 10 bases not matched to a gene. CDR1 is DFQATT and CDR2 is SNEGSKA in the germline V gene (reference sequence).

This clonotype was seen a handful of times. This sequence joins TRBV20-1 and TRBJ1-2, with 7 bases aligning to TRBD1. The CDR3 loop spans 15 amino acids. With V trimmed by 0 bases and J by 6 bases, 10 bases remained unmatched. CDR1 and CDR2 from the germline V gene are DFQATT and SNEGSKA (reference sequence). The CDR3 region has the DNA TGCAGTGCTAGAGAACTAGGGGGCATTGGCCATGGCTACACCTTC. Its translation is CSARELGGIGHGYTF.

The rearrangement uses TRBV12-3 or TRBV12-4 and TRBJ2-7; D is perhaps TRBD1 or TRBD2 (5 bases each). With 4 bases removed from V and 5 bases from J, the gap between germline ends came to 12 bases. The length of the CDR3 is 13 residues. In DNA form, the CDR3 reads TGTGCCAGCAGTTGGCAGGGAGAGAACGAGCAGTACTTC. This gives the protein CASSWQGENEQYF.

The CDR3 region is CASSSTQGSTEAFF. As DNA, the CDR3 is TGTGCCAGCAGCTCTACCCAGGGCTCGACTGAAGCTTTCTTT. The chain employs TRBV3-1 and TRBJ1-1, with D perhaps matching TRBD1 (5 bases). Trimming cost V 5 bases and J 5 bases, with 15 bases left between them. This CDR3 is 14 amino acids long. Germline V gives CDR1 LGHDT, CDR2 YNNKEL (reference sequence).

This clonotype was recorded a few times. This sequence joins TRBV18 and TRBJ1-1; D uncertain. The length of the CDR3 is 15 residues. Germline CDR1 is KGHSH and CDR2 is LQKENI. The germline V and J ends were trimmed by 2 bases and 1 base, with 11 bases remaining between them. The CDR3 region is CASSPGSHQNTEAFF. The CDR3 DNA is TGTGCCAGCTCACCAGGGTCCCACCAGAACACTGAAGCTTTCTTT.

The gene calls are TRBV4-3 and TRBJ2-5; D perhaps matches TRBD2 (5 bases). CDR3 size: 16 residues. Trimming stripped 0 bases from V and 7 bases from J, with 18 bases between. Germline lookup yields CDR1 LGHNA and CDR2 YSLEER. The CDR3 loop reads CASSQDFITRIVTQYF. In DNA, the CDR3 is TGCGCCAGCAGCCAAGATTTTATAACTAGGATCGTGACCCAGTACTTC.

The chain has TRBV14 and TRBJ2-5; maybe TRBD1 (6 bases). The CDR3 loop spans 16 amino acids. Trimming took off 0 bases at V and 1 base at J, with 12 bases between the two ends. Germline V lookup: CDR1 SGHDN, CDR2 FVKESK. The CDR3 sequence is CASSQDSGTIQETQYF. CDR3 nucleotides: TGTGCCAGCAGCCAAGATTCGGGGACAATCCAAGAGACCCAGTACTTC.